This TCR beta chain was sequenced for a study of T-cell reconstitution after alpha-beta-depleted transplantation in children. As it was prepared, the TCRbeta library received unique molecular identifiers. TCRdb re-derived calls from the PCR reads in MiXCR, one entry per CDR3 protein. The sample yields over 200,000 distinct CDR3 sequences, roughly 9% seen once. The clonotype originates from a human donor who donated a stem cell graft to a child with acute lymphoblastic leukemia. The material sequenced was PBMCs from the stem cell graft donor, taken from the stem cell graft.

CDR3 loop: CASSLDGSDTQYF. CDR3 nucleotides: TGTGCCAGCAGCTTAGATGGCTCAGATACGCAGTATTTT. The genes are TRBV11-3 and TRBJ2-3; D is ambiguous. Trimming took 0 bases from V and 4 from J, leaving 5 bases between them. The length of the CDR3 is 13 residues. Per the germline V gene, CDR1 is SGHNT and CDR2 is YENEEA.